This T cell receptor beta chain was sequenced for a study of memory CD4+ T cells and cytomegalovirus serostatus. The sort gate was single viable CD3+CD4+CD8-CD45RO+ cells for memory CD4+ T cells. CMV serostatus came from serum IgG against pp150, pp28, p38, p52. Authors' analysis steps: After removing out-of-frame reads, around 2,000,000 distinct TCRbeta sequences remained. Only in-frame clones appear in the TCRdb table, and some are missing; sequencing was by immunoSEQ multiplex PCR. That table furnishes V, J and clone size, whereas the DNA furnished D and trimming. The sample has just under 95,000 clones, over 70% seen once. The origin of this receptor is an adult in good health and CMV-seropositive. The source material was memory CD4+ T cells from blood.

In nucleotides, the CDR3 is TGTGCCAGCAGCAGATCCGGGACTAGTCTCCCAGATACGCAGTATTTT. It yields the protein CASSRSGTSLPDTQYF. The rearrangement uses TRBV7-8 and TRBJ2-3; TRBD2 matches at 8 bases. Germline trimming cut 5 bases from V and 4 bases from J; bases unmatched to any gene: 11. The CDR3 spans 16 residues. Germline CDR1 SGHVS, CDR2 FQNEAQ.